This TCR beta chain was found in a study of blood T cell repertoires in COVID-19 (dated by TCRdb to the early 2020s). For the wider study: Samples covering the acute and convalescent phases of COVID-19 were provided by collaborators in the United States, Italy and Spain. The sample metadata nearly always contained a de-identified subject ID, COVID-19 status, age in years and sex. The material from the prospective study consisted of cDNA or gDNA derived from T cells, B-cell-depleted T cells, or PBMCs. A freely available public database, intended as a resource for researchers studying the immune response to SARS-CoV-2, is where the repertoires were released. HLA class I and class II types, where available, came from metadata supplied by the sample provider rather than from assay-based typing. The dataset comprised deeply sampled blood TCRbeta repertoires from subjects exposed to, actively infected with, or recovered from COVID-19. The samples were drawn from the first 160 participants of the ongoing ImmuneRACE study and from under 1,500 subjects provided by 6 global collaborators.

TCRbeta CDR3 regions were amplified from genomic DNA using the immunoSEQ Assay, a bias-controlled multiplex PCR. In the authors' own workflow: The number of nucleated cells in each sample was estimated from the amplification of reference gene primers within the assay. To quantify the absolute abundance of each unique TCRbeta CDR3 rearrangement, sequence reads were collapsed and filtered. For each sample, productive Simpson clonality was calculated as the square root of Simpson's diversity index over productive rearrangements. TCRdb mirrors the immuneACCESS table, restricted to in-frame sequences. Some clones are absent from its copies; in checked studies, under half trace to an unresolved V gene, and the reason for the others is unknown. That table gives V, J and clone size, and the DNA gave D and trimming. For this sample there are 250,000 to 400,000 clones; 90% appear just once. The ten largest clones capture roughly 2.9% of the sample.

General conclusions and limits of the study: The amount of clinical and demographic metadata varied by source and participant and was provided uncurated.

Trimming takes 0 bases from V and 2 bases from J, and the germline ends sit 10 bases apart. CDR1 and CDR2, looked up from the germline V gene, are ENHRY and SYGVKD. The CDR3 measures 16 amino acids from cysteine to phenylalanine. Only CDR3 DNA is held: 48 bases, read in frame from base 1. About this clone itself: What antigen it recognizes has not been identified. Base qualities are not provided; no much larger clone lies one nucleotide away.

One collaborating source in Seattle enrolled patients while the patients were actively infected and followed the patients over time throughout the course of disease. Whole blood was collected in K2EDTA tubes by collaborating institutions according to the institutions' own protocols. For TCRbeta analysis, collaborator samples were shipped as frozen whole blood, as isolated PBMCs, or as DNA extracted from either sample type. This clonotype was obtained from a woman in her twenties or thirties with COVID-19, enrolled during active disease. The sequence links TRBV10-3 to TRBJ2-2; no D gene is confidently identified. Sequenced sample: peripheral blood. The DNA sequence is TGTGCCATCAGTGAGTCGCTCCCTAAAAACACCGGGGAGCTGTTTTTT. Its protein product is CAISESLPKNTGELFF.